Listed here are 9 T cell receptor beta chains from one sample, sequenced in a study of beta chain features in type 1 diabetes. Their cognate antigens are unknown. The whole isolated RNA underwent reverse transcription, so sequencing captured expressed TCRB transcripts. Some clones are missing from TCRdb's copy, which holds only in-frame ones; the method was immunoSEQ multiplex PCR. The profile shows about 230,000 clones, roughly 16% of them singletons. Study conclusions and caveats: TCRB CDR3 length was moderately but significantly reduced in all four CD4+ subsets of Type 1 diabetes patients.

Sequencing input: naive CD4+ T cells from blood. These receptors were obtained from a man aged 25-45 years with type 1 diabetes.

CDR3 DNA sequence: TGTGCCAGCAGGGGACAGAGCTATGGCTACACCTTC. This translates into CASRGQSYGYTF. The rearrangement joins TRBV2 to TRBJ1-2; 7 nucleotides match TRBD1. Trimming cost V 6 bases and J 4 bases; bases outside gene matches: 2. Germline CDR1 reads SNHLY; CDR2 reads FYNNEI. CDR3 size: 12 residues.

The gene calls are TRBV29-1 and TRBJ1-2, with a possible D match to TRBD1 (6 bases). The CDR3 contains 14 residues. Germline lookup yields CDR1 SQVTM and CDR2 ANQGSEA. Trimming took 7 bases from V and 4 from J, leaving 19 bases between them. CDR3 nucleotide sequence: TGCAGCGCCCTCGGGGTCAGGGGCCTCTATGGCTACACCTTC. This codes for CSALGVRGLYGYTF.

J is TRBJ2-7 and V is TRBV2; tentative D call: TRBD2 (6 bases). The CDR3 length is 11 residues. CDR1 and CDR2 (germline): SNHLY, FYNNEI. Deletions cut 6 bases from V and 10 bases from J, with 13 bases between. CDR3 in amino acids: CASSASSVQYF. For the CDR3, the DNA is TGTGCCAGCAGCGCATCTAGCGTACAGTACTTC. Looking up the rest from reference TRBV2 and TRBJ2-7 gives the full variable domain: EPEVTQTPSHQVTQMGQEVILRCVPISNHLYFYWYRQILGQKVEFLVSFYNNEISEKSEIFDDQFSVERPDGSNFTLKIRSTKLEDSAMYFCASSASSVQYFGPGTRLTVT.

Regarding this clone: Other DNA sequences in this sample translate to the same CDR3. CDR3 nucleotide sequence: TGCGCCAGCAGCTTAGCGGGAGGCACAGATACGCAGTATTTT. It encodes CASSLAGGTDTQYF. The chain combines TRBV5-1 with TRBJ2-3; TRBD2 matches 8 bases. Germline CDR1 reads SGHRS; CDR2 reads YFSETQ. This CDR3 comprises 14 residues. After removal of 2 bases from V and 1 base from J, the junction contained 0 bases not matched to a gene.

This clone has a handful of counts. The chain recombines TRBV29-1 with TRBJ2-7; a weak D match, TRBD1 (5 bases). Trimming stripped 7 bases from V and 2 bases from J, with 15 bases between. The CDR3 spans 13 residues. Germline V lookup: CDR1 SQVTM, CDR2 ANQGSEA. For the CDR3, the DNA is TGCAGCGGGGGCCTGGGGCCACCCTACGAGCAGTACTTC. Translation: CSGGLGPPYEQYF.

This sequence joins TRBV18 and TRBJ2-7, with 9 positions matching TRBD1. Germline CDR1 is KGHSH and CDR2 is LQKENI. Trimming at V came to 1 base and at J to 7 bases, leaving 8 bases not matched to a gene. This CDR3 region has 15 residues. CDR3 region: CASSPRGTGPLEQYF. The CDR3 DNA is TGTGCCAGCTCACCACGCGGGACAGGGCCCTTGGAGCAGTACTTC.

This clone was counted a few times. The chain employs TRBV7-9 and TRBJ1-2; D ambiguous. The CDR3 consists of 13 residues. In germline, CDR1 is SEHNR, CDR2 FQNEAQ (reference sequence). Trimming shortened V by 5 bases and J by 0 bases, and 7 bases separated the two germline ends. CDR3 coding DNA: TGTGCCAGCAGCCTCGTCTCTAACTATGGCTACACCTTC. It encodes CASSLVSNYGYTF.

Only a few counts were recorded for this clone. This sequence joins TRBV28 and TRBJ1-1, with D uncertain. The CDR3 runs to 14 residues. Trimming shortened V by 6 bases and J by 0 bases, and 11 bases separated the two germline ends. Germline CDR1 is MDHEN and CDR2 is SYDVKM. The CDR3: CASRRPAMNTEAFF. The CDR3 DNA reads TGTGCCAGCAGGAGACCGGCTATGAACACTGAAGCTTTCTTT.

The chain combines TRBV2 with TRBJ2-7; TRBD2 matches 7 bases. CDR3 size: 14 residues. V was clipped by 4 bases and J by 6 bases; unmatched bases: 9. Germline V lookup: CDR1 SNHLY, CDR2 FYNNEI. The CDR3 loop reads CASSVAGVRVEQYF. In DNA, the CDR3 is TGTGCCAGCAGTGTGGCGGGAGTAAGAGTCGAGCAGTACTTC.